This passage covers 4 T cell receptor beta chains from one sample sequenced in a study of CD8 T cells in ankylosing spondylitis. Via MiXCR, TCRdb re-called the 5' RACE reads, giving one row per CDR3 protein. Here the sample spans some 180,000 distinct CDR3 sequences, 15% to 20% being singletons. The sequencing sample was made of blood, either unsorted or a sorted T cell fraction (not recorded which). All receptors come from a male donor aged 5-30 years with ankylosing spondylitis or in good health (not recorded which).

The chain combines TRBV10-3 with TRBJ1-1, with 8 bases aligning to TRBD1. CDR1 and CDR2 from the germline V gene are ENHRY and SYGVKD. V lost 4 bases, J lost 1 base, and 5 bases stayed unmatched. The CDR3 covers 15 residues. The CDR3 DNA is TGTGCCATCAGTGCCACGGACAGGGCGAACACTGAAGCTTTCTTT. Protein product: CAISATDRANTEAFF.

This clonotype was counted at least ten times. This chain links TRBV29-1 with TRBJ1-2; 9 nucleotides align to TRBD1. Germline V gives CDR1 SQVTM, CDR2 ANQGSEA. The CDR3 runs to 14 residues. J lost 2 bases, V lost 8 bases, and 9 bases had no gene match. CDR3 protein: CSIHSGTGNYGYTF. CDR3 bases: TGCAGCATCCACAGTGGGACAGGGAACTATGGCTACACCTTC.

This clonotype was seen many times. J is TRBJ2-3 and V is TRBV12-3 or TRBV12-4; D not resolved. With 7 bases removed from V and 2 bases from J, the gap between germline ends came to 13 bases. This CDR3 comprises 14 residues. Written as DNA, the CDR3 is TGTGCCAGCACCCCTAGTGGGCCCACAGATACGCAGTATTTT. Its protein product is CASTPSGPTDTQYF.

This clonotype was seen a handful of times. CDR3 sequence (DNA): TGCGCCAGCAGCTTAACGACTAGCGGGAACAGTGAGCAGTTCTTC. Amino acids: CASSLTTSGNSEQFF. This rearrangement joins TRBV5-1 to TRBJ2-1; 11 bases are shared with TRBD2. Germline values: CDR1 SGHRS, CDR2 YFSETQ. CDR3 size: 15 residues. V lost 2 bases to trimming and J lost 9 bases; unmatched junction nucleotides: 7. Full variable domain (rest looked up from reference TRBV5-1 and TRBJ2-1): KAGVTQTPRYLIKTRGQQVTLSCSPISGHRSVSWYQQTPGQGLQFLFEYFSETQRNKGNFPGRFSGRQFSNSRSEMNVSTLELGDSALYLCASSLTTSGNSEQFFGPGTRLTVL.